A selection of T cell receptor beta chains follows, all from one sample in a study of cytomegalovirus exposure and HLA in healthy donors. Here immunoSEQ multiplex PCR was the method, and the copy in TCRdb shows in-frame clones only, minus some. This repertoire includes fewer than 70,000 clones. The sequenced material came from PBMCs. The receptor set was obtained from a young woman in good health and CMV-seronegative. Both conserved end residues are part of each CDR3. D genes are given only for firm matches.

v_gene	len	j_gene	d_gene	CDR3aa	CDR3nt
TRBV9	14	TRBJ1-6	NA	CASSPQGSNSPLHF	TGTGCCAGCAGCCCTCAGGGAAGCAATTCACCCCTCCACTTT
TRBV5-1	13	TRBJ1-2	NA	CASSLTEAYGYTF	TGCGCCAGCAGCTTGACGGAGGCCTATGGCTACACCTTC
TRBV19	18	TRBJ1-2	NA	CASSIKPGHRYSNYGYTF	TGTGCCAGTAGTATAAAACCGGGACACCGTTACTCTAACTATGGCTACACCTTC
TRBV25-1	13	TRBJ2-1	NA	CASSVADDNEQFF	TGTGCCAGCAGTGTAGCGGATGACAATGAGCAGTTCTTC
TRBV29-1	14	TRBJ1-5	TRBD1	CSVGTEGANQPQHF	TGCAGCGTTGGGACGGAGGGGGCCAATCAGCCCCAGCATTTT
TRBV27	14	TRBJ2-7	TRBD2	CASSLGLASHEQYF	TGTGCCAGCAGTCTCGGACTAGCGTCCCACGAGCAGTACTTC
TRBV25-1	15	TRBJ2-1	NA	CASSARVESYNEQFF	TGTGCCAGCAGTGCTCGGGTCGAGTCCTACAATGAGCAGTTCTTC
TRBV9	15	TRBJ2-7	NA	CASSVGGQSVYEQYF	TGTGCCAGCAGCGTGGGGGGACAGTCGGTTTACGAGCAGTACTTC
TRBV7-7	13	TRBJ2-5	NA	CASSLGEQETQYF	TGTGCTAGCAGCTTAGGGGAGCAAGAGACCCAGTACTTC
TRBV29-1	13	TRBJ1-4	NA	CSVAVGQSEGLFF	TGCAGCGTGGCCGTTGGACAGTCCGAGGGACTGTTTTTT
TRBV5-6	14	TRBJ2-1	TRBD2	CASSSGGGYNEQFF	TGTGCCAGCAGCTCTGGCGGGGGTTACAATGAGCAGTTCTTC
TRBV5-1	12	TRBJ2-7	NA	CASSLVLQGQYF	TGCGCCAGCAGCTTGGTGTTACAGGGCCAGTACTTC
TRBV19	14	TRBJ1-2	NA	CASSIQDRDYGYTF	TGTGCCAGTAGTATTCAGGATAGAGACTATGGCTACACCTTC
TRBV25-1	11	TRBJ1-1	NA	CASSSNTEAFF	TGTGCCAGCAGCTCGAACACTGAAGCTTTCTTT
TRBV18	16	TRBJ1-5	NA	CASSPNSGVTDQPQHF	TGTGCCAGCTCCCCAAACTCGGGAGTAACTGATCAGCCCCAGCATTTT
TRBV19	15	TRBJ1-5	NA	CASRAGDYSNQPQHF	TGTGCCAGTAGGGCAGGCGATTATAGCAATCAGCCCCAGCATTTT
TRBV18	13	TRBJ1-2	TRBD1	CASSPSGQYGYTF	TGTGCCAGCTCACCATCGGGACAGTATGGCTACACCTTC
TRBV7-3	13	TRBJ1-2	TRBD1	CASSPRTGEGYTF	TGTGCCAGCAGCCCCCGGACAGGGGAAGGCTACACCTTC
TRBV27	13	TRBJ2-7	NA	CASSFIQGGEQYF	TGTGCCAGCAGTTTTATACAAGGCGGCGAGCAGTACTTC
TRBV4-2	15	TRBJ2-1	TRBD2	CASSQGLAENNEQFF	TGTGCCAGCAGTCAGGGACTAGCGGAAAACAATGAGCAGTTCTTC
TRBV29-1	18	TRBJ2-1	TRBD2	CSVEYYSGRPADYNEQFF	TGCAGCGTTGAGTATTACAGCGGGAGGCCCGCGGACTACAATGAGCAGTTCTTC
TRBV11-2	16	TRBJ2-7	NA	CASSLDQGHSSYEQYF	TGTGCCAGCAGCTTAGACCAGGGACACAGCTCCTACGAGCAGTACTTC
TRBV10-3	16	TRBJ2-6	NA	CAISELGGLGANVLTF	TGTGCCATCAGTGAGCTGGGTGGGCTTGGGGCCAACGTCCTGACTTTC
TRBV20-1	11	TRBJ2-7	NA	CSAPRGYEQYF	TGCAGTGCTCCCCGGGGCTACGAGCAGTACTTC
TRBV6-1	15	TRBJ1-5	TRBD1	CASSLSGTADQPQHF	TGTGCCAGCAGTCTCTCCGGGACAGCTGATCAGCCCCAGCATTTT
TRBV6-5	14	TRBJ1-5	NA	CASSRASINQPQHF	TGTGCCAGCAGTAGAGCGAGTATCAATCAGCCCCAGCATTTT